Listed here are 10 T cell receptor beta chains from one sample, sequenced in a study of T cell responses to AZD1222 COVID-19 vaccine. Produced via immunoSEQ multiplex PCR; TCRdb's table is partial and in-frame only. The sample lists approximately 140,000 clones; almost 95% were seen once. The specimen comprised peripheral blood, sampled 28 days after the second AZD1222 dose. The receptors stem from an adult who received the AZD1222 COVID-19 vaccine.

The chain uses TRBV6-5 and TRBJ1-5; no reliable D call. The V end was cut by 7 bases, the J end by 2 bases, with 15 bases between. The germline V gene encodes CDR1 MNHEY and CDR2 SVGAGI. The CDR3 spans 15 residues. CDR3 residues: CASIGRRNGNQPQHF. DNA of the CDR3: TGTGCCAGCATCGGACGGAGGAACGGCAATCAGCCCCAGCATTTT.

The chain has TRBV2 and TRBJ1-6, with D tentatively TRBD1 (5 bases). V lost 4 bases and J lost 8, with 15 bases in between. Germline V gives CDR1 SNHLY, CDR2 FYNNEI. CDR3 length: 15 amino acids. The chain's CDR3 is CASSGLLGQYSPLHF. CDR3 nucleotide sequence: TGTGCCAGCAGTGGACTACTGGGGCAATATTCACCCCTCCACTTT.

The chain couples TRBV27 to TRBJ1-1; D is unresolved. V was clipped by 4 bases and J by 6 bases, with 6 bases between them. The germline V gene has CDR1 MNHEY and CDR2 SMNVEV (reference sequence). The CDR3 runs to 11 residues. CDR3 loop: CASSSGSEAFF. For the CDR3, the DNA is TGTGCCAGCAGTTCAGGCTCTGAAGCTTTCTTT.

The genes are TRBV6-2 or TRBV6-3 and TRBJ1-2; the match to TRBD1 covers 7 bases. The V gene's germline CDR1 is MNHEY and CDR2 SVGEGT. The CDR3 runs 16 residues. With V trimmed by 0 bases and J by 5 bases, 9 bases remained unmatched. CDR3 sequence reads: CASSYSLSGGTYGYTF. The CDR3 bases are TGTGCCAGCAGTTACTCCCTTTCAGGGGGGACATATGGCTACACCTTC.

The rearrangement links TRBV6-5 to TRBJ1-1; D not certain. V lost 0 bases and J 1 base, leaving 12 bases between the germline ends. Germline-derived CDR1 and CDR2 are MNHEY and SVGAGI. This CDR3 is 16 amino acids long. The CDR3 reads CASSYSRGSRNTEAFF. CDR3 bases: TGTGCCAGCAGTTACTCGAGAGGCAGTCGGAACACTGAAGCTTTCTTT.

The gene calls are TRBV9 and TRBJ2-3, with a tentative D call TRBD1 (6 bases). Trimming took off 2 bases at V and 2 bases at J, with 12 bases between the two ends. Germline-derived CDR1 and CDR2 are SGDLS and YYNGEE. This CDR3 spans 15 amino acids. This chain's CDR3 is CASSVTGTPTDTQYF. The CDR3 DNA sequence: TGTGCCAGCAGCGTTACAGGGACCCCCACAGATACGCAGTATTTT.

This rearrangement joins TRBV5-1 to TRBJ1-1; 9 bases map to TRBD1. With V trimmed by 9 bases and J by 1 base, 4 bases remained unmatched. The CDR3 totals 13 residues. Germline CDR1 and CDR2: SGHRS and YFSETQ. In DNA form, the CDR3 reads TGCGCCACCGGACAGGGGCCGAACACTGAAGCTTTCTTT. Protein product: CATGQGPNTEAFF.

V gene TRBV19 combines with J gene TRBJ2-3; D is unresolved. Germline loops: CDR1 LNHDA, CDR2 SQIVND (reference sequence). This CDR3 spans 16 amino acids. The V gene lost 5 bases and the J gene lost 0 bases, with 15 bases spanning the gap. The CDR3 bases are TGTGCCAGTAGTGCCAAGACTCAGACTAGCACAGATACGCAGTATTTT. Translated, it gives CASSAKTQTSTDTQYF.

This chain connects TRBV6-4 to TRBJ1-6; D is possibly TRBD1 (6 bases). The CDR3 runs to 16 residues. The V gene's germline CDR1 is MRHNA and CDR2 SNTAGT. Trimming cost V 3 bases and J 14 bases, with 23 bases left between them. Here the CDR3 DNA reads TGTGCCAGCAGTGAGGCGGGGGACACCCCATTTTGGGCCCTCCACTTT. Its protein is CASSEAGDTPFWALHF.

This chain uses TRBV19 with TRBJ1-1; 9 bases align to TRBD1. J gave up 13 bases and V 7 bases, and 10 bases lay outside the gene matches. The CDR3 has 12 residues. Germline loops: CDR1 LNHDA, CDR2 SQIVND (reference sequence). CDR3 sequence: CASTPGTGYHFF. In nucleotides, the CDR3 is TGTGCCAGTACCCCCGGGACAGGGTATCATTTCTTT.